Each of the 17 T cell receptor beta chains below was sequenced from the same sample in a study of CD8+CD57+ T cells in acquired aplastic anemia. Genomic DNA constituted the template upon which TCR beta VDJ and CDR3 profiling was performed. TCRdb called the reads again in MiXCR, with one record for every CDR3 protein. The sample lists 250,000 to 300,000 distinct CDR3 sequences; 56% were seen once. Patients chosen for sequencing had CD8+CD57+ cells that had expanded, as shown by flow cytometry. Sequenced sample: sorted CD4+, CD8+, or CD8+CD57+ T cells (not recorded which) from PBMCs. The receptor source for this set is a human donor with aplastic anemia.

This clonotype was seen many times. The chain employs TRBV5-1 and TRBJ2-5; TRBD1 might be the D (5 bases). CDR1 and CDR2 from the germline V gene are SGHRS and YFSETQ. The V end lost 0 bases, the J end lost 2 bases, and 11 bases lay between the germline ends. This CDR3 has 15 amino acids. The CDR3 DNA is TGCGCCAGCAGCTTGGGCGCAGGGATACAAGAGACCCAGTACTTC. It encodes CASSLGAGIQETQYF.

This clonotype was detected ten times or more. The V gene is TRBV11-1, the J gene TRBJ2-5; 10 bases agree with TRBD1. The CDR3 covers 15 residues. The V gene's germline CDR1 is SGHAT and CDR2 FQDESV (reference sequence). J gave up 4 bases and V 4 bases, and 6 bases lay outside the gene matches. The CDR3 loop is CASSYGQGGGETQYF. CDR3 nucleotides: TGTGCCAGCAGCTACGGACAGGGGGGTGGAGAGACCCAGTACTTC.

About this clonotype: A read error may account for a junction end that differs from germline. The V call is TRBV2, the J call TRBJ2-3, with 8 bases matching TRBD2. CDR1 and CDR2 from the germline V gene are SNHLY and FYNNEI. The CDR3 is 17 residues long. The CDR3 DNA follows: TGTGCCAGCATCATCGGGAGGGCGCATTACAGCACAGATACGAAGTATTTT. Translated: CASIIGRAHYSTDTKYF.

The genes are TRBV25-1 and TRBJ2-3; no definite D call. V gave up 1 base and J gave up 0 bases, with 11 bases separating them. Looked up from germline, CDR1 is MGHDK and CDR2 is SYGVNS. This CDR3 has 16 amino acids. CDR3 coding DNA: TGTGCCAGCAGTGAATTTAGGGCTATAAGCACAGATACGCAGTATTTT. Translated, it gives CASSEFRAISTDTQYF.

The V gene is TRBV12-3 or TRBV12-4, the J gene TRBJ2-1, with a tentative D call TRBD1 (5 bases). CDR3 size: 16 residues. V was shortened by 2 bases and J by 0 bases, with 11 bases between the two germline ends. For the CDR3, the DNA is TGTGCCAGCAGTTTACAGGGCCTGAGCTCCTACAATGAGCAGTTCTTC. Protein: CASSLQGLSSYNEQFF.

The gene calls are TRBV15 and TRBJ1-1; no reliable D call. V lost 3 bases and J 1 base, leaving 6 bases between the germline ends. CDR1 is LNHNV, CDR2 YYDKDF, per germline (reference sequence). This CDR3 contains 13 residues. The CDR3 loop is CATSSQQNTEAFF. The DNA of the CDR3 is TGTGCCACCAGCAGTCAACAGAACACTGAAGCTTTCTTT.

This clonotype is a singleton in its sample. J is TRBJ2-5 and V is TRBV2, with TRBD2 as a possible D gene (6 bases). The V end lost 1 base, the J end lost 5 bases, and 11 bases lay between the germline ends. In germline, CDR1 is SNHLY, CDR2 FYNNEI. CDR3 length equals 14 residues. In DNA form, the CDR3 reads TGTGCCAGCAGTGAAGTCGGGAGATATGAGACCCAGTACTTC. Translating gives CASSEVGRYETQYF.

About this clonotype itself: Being one base from a much bigger clone, this may be a read error. V and J are TRBV3-1 and TRBJ2-5; 13 nucleotides agree with TRBD2. The CDR3 runs to 15 residues. V shed 4 bases and J 8 bases; nucleotides not matched to a gene: 7. Germline V gives CDR1 LGHDT, CDR2 YNNKEL (reference sequence). DNA for the CDR3: TGTGCCAGCAGCCCCGGGACTAGCGGGGAGGTCACCCAGTACTTC. Translation: CASSPGTSGEVTQYF.

V is TRBV7-3 and J is TRBJ1-2; 8 bases agree with TRBD1. V lost 5 bases to trimming and J lost 6 bases; unmatched junction nucleotides: 11. Germline values: CDR1 SGHTA, CDR2 FQGTGA. This CDR3 has 15 amino acids. CDR3 bases: TGTGCCAGCAGCCCCCAGGGGGCGAGGGACAATGGCTACACCTTC. This codes for CASSPQGARDNGYTF.

This clonotype was counted at least ten times. This chain joins TRBV2 and TRBJ2-2; D is unresolved. CDR3 length: 12 residues. Germline values: CDR1 SNHLY, CDR2 FYNNEI. V lost 1 base to trimming and J lost 7 bases, with 4 bases between them. The CDR3 loop is CASSEVIGELFF. The DNA of the CDR3 is TGTGCCAGCAGTGAAGTTATCGGGGAGCTGTTTTTT.

This clonotype was seen ten or more times. The V call is TRBV20-1, the J call TRBJ1-2; D not resolved. Germline-derived CDR1 and CDR2 are DFQATT and SNEGSKA (reference sequence). The V gene lost 0 bases and the J gene lost 7 bases, with 15 bases spanning the gap. This CDR3 comprises 14 residues. In DNA, the CDR3 is TGCAGTGCTAGAGATCCTCAAGATCTCGGTGGCTACACCTTC. It yields the protein CSARDPQDLGGYTF.

This clonotype was detected ten times or more. This rearrangement joins TRBV19 to TRBJ2-3; the D is unclear. The CDR3 is made up of 15 amino acids. Germline V lookup: CDR1 LNHDA, CDR2 SQIVND (reference sequence). V lost 4 bases, J lost 2 bases, and 13 bases lay in between. The CDR3 here is CASSNGPEATDTQYF. CDR3 nucleotide sequence: TGTGCCAGTAGTAACGGGCCCGAGGCCACAGATACGCAGTATTTT.

This clonotype occurred many times. This chain connects TRBV27 to TRBJ1-1; D unresolved. Per the germline V gene, CDR1 is MNHEY and CDR2 is SMNVEV (reference sequence). This CDR3 comprises 14 residues. V was clipped by 5 bases and J by 0 bases, with 10 bases between them. The CDR3 spells CASSRPGMNTEAFF. Here the CDR3 DNA reads TGTGCCAGCAGTCGCCCCGGCATGAACACTGAAGCTTTCTTT.

V usage is TRBV20-1 and J usage is TRBJ2-3, with a tentative D call TRBD1 (5 bases). The CDR3 has 14 amino acids. Germline V gene data show CDR1 as DFQATT and CDR2 as SNEGSKA (reference sequence). Trimming stripped 3 bases from V and 4 bases from J, with 14 bases between. The CDR3 spells CSARTQEGADTQYF. The DNA of the CDR3 is TGCAGTGCTAGGACCCAAGAAGGGGCAGATACGCAGTATTTT.

This clonotype was observed a handful of times. J is TRBJ2-7 and V is TRBV10-3; D assignment may be TRBD1 or TRBD2 (6 bases each). With 3 bases removed from V and 3 bases from J, the gap between germline ends came to 36 bases. This CDR3 is 22 amino acids long. CDR1 and CDR2 (germline): ENHRY, SYGVKD. The CDR3 bases are TGTGCCATCAGTGACGTGTCCCGGGACATTGTTCGGGGGAGTTATTCTCTCTACGAGCAGTACTTC. It is translated as CAISDVSRDIVRGSYSLYEQYF.

There are a few counts of this clonotype. This rearrangement joins TRBV28 to TRBJ2-3; 10 nucleotides match TRBD2. CDR3 size: 15 residues. J was trimmed by 2 bases and V by 6 bases; bases with no gene match: 5. Looked up from germline, CDR1 is MDHEN and CDR2 is SYDVKM. The CDR3 bases are TGTGCCAGCAGCACACTAGCGGGGATCACAGATACGCAGTATTTT. Its translation: CASSTLAGITDTQYF.

This clonotype occurred a few times. This chain connects TRBV12-3 or TRBV12-4 to TRBJ2-7; no clear D gene. The CDR3 totals 11 residues. The ends were cut back, 5 bases at V and 7 bases at J, with 9 bases in the middle. As DNA, the CDR3 is TGTGCCAGCAGTGAAGCCAGGGAGCAGTACTTC. The encoded protein is CASSEAREQYF.